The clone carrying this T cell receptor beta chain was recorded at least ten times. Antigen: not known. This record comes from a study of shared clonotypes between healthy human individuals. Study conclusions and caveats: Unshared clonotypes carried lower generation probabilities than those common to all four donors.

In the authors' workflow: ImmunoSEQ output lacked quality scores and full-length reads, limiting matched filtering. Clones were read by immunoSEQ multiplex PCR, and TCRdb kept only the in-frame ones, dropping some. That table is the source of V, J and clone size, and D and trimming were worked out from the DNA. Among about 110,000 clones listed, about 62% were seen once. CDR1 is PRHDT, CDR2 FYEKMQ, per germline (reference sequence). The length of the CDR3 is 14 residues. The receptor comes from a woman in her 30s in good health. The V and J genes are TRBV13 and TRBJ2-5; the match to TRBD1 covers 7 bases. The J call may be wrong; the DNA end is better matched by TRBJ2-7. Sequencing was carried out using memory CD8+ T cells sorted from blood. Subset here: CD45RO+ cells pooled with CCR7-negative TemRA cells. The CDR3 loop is CASSLSGQFYEQYF. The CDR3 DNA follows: TGTGCCAGCAGCTTATCGGGACAGTTCTACGAGCAGTACTTC.